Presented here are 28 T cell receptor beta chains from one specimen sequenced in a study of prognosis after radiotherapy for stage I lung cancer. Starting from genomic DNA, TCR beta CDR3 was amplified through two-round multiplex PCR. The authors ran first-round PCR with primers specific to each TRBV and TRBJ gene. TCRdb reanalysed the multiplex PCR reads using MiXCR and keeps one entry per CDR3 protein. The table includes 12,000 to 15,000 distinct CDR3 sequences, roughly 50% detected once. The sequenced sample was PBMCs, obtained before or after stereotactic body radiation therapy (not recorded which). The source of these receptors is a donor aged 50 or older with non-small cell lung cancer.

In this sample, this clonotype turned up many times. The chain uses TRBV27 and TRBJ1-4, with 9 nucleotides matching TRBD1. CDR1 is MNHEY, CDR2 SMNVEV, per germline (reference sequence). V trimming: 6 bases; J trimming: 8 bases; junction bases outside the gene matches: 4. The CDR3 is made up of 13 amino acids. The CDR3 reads CASSTGGEEKLFF. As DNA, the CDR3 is TGTGCCAGCAGCACAGGGGGCGAGGAAAAACTGTTTTTT.

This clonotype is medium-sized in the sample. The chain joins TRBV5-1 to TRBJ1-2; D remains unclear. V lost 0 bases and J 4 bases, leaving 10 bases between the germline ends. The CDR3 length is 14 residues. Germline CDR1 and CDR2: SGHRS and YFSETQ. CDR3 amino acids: CASSLGRVGYGYTF. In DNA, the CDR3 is TGCGCCAGCAGCTTGGGGCGGGTCGGCTATGGCTACACCTTC.

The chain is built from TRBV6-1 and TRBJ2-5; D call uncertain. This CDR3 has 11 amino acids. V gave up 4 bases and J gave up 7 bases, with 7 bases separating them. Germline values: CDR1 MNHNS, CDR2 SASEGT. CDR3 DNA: TGTGCCAGCAGTGCTCTTGGGACCCAGTACTTC. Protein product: CASSALGTQYF.

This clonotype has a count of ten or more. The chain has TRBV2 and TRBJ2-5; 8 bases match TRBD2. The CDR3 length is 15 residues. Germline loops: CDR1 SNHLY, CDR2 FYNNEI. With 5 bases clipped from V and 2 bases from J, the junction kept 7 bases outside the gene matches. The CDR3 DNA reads TGTGCCAGCAGTCCCCGGGGGGGGGGACAAGAGACCCAGTACTTC. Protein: CASSPRGGGQETQYF.

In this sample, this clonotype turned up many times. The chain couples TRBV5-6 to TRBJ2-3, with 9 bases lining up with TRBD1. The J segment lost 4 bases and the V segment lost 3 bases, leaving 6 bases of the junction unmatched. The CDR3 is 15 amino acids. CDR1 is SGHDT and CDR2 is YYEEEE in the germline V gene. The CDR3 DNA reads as TGTGCCAGCAGCTGGACCGGGACAGGGTCAGATACGCAGTATTTT. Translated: CASSWTGTGSDTQYF.

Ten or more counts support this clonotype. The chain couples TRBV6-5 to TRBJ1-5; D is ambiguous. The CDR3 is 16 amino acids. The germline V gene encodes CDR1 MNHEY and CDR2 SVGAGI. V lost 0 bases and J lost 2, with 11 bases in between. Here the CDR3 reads CASSYSAGSGNQPQHF. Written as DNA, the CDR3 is TGTGCCAGCAGTTACTCTGCAGGATCCGGCAATCAGCCCCAGCATTTT.

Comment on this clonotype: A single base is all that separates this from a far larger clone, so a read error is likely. Here the CDR3 DNA reads TGTGCCAGCAGCTCGTCGCGACATACCAAAGATACGCAGTATTTT. Its protein is CASSSSRHTKDTQYF. The V gene is TRBV7-9, the J gene TRBJ2-3; the D is unclear. This CDR3 has 15 amino acids. V shed 4 bases and J shed 5 bases, with 16 bases lying between them. Germline V lookup: CDR1 SEHNR, CDR2 FQNEAQ (reference sequence).

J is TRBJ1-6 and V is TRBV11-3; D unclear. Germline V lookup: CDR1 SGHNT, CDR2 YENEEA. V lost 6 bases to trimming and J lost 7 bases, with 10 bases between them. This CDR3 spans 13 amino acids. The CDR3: CASSLNWNSPLHF. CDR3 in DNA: TGTGCCAGCAGTCTCAACTGGAATTCACCCCTCCACTTT.

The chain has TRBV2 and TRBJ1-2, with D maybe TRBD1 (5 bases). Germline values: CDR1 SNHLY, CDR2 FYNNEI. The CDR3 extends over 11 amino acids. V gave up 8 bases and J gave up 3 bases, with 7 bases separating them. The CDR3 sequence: CASGHHYGYTF. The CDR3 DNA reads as TGTGCCAGCGGACACCACTATGGCTACACCTTC.

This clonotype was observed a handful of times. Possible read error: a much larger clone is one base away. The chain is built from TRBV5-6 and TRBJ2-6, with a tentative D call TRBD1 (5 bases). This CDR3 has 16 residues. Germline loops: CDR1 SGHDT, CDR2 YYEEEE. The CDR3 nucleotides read TGTGCCAGCAGCTCAGGGTATACCTCTGGGGCCAACGTCCTGAATTTC. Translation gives CASSSGYTSGANVLNF.

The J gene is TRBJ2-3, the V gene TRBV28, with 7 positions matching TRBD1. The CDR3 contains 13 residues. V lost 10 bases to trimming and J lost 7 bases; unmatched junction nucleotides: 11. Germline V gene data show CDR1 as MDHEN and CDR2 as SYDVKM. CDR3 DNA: TGTGCCATCTCCGGGACAGTACTTAATACGCAGTATTTT. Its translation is CAISGTVLNTQYF. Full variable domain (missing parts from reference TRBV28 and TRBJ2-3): DVKVTQSSRYLVKRTGEKVFLECVQDMDHENMFWYRQDPGLGLRLIYFSYDVKMKEKGDIPEGYSVSREKKERFSLILESASTNQTSMYLCAISGTVLNTQYFGPGTRLTVL.

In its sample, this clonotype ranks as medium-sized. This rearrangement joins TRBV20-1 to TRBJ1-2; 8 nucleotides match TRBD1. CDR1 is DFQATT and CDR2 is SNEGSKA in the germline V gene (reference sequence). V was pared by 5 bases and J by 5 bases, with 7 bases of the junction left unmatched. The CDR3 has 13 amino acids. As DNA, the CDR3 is TGCAGTGCTGAAGACAGGGGTTTGTATGGCTACACCTTC. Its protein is CSAEDRGLYGYTF.

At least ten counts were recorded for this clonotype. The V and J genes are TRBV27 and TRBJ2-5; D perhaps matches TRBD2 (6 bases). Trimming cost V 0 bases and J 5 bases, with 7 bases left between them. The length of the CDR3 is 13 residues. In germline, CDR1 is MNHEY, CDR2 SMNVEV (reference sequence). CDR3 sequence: CASSLSGGETQYF. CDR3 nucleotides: TGTGCCAGCAGTTTATCTGGGGGGGAGACCCAGTACTTC.

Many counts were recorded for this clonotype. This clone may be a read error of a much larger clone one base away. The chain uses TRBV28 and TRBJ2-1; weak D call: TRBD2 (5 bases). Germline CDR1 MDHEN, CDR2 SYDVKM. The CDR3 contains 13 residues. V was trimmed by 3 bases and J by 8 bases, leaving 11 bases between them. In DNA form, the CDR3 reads TGTGCCAGCAGTTTTTGGGGAGCGGATGAGCAGTTCTTC. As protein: CASSFWGADEQFF.

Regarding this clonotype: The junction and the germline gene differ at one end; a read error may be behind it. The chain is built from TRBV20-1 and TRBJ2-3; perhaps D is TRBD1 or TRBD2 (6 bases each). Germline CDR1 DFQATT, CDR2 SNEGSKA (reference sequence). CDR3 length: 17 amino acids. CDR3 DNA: TGCAGTACTACTAGTGGGGGGCGACAGTGTGGAACAGATACACAGTATTTT. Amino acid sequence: CSTTSGGRQCGTDTQYF.

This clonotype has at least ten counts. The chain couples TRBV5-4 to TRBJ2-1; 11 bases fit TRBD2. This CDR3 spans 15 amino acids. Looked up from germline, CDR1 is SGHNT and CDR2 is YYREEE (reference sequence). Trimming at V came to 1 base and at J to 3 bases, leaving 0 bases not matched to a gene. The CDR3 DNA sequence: TGTGCCAGCAGCTTGACTAGCGGGGGCTACAATGAGCAGTTCTTC. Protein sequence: CASSLTSGGYNEQFF.

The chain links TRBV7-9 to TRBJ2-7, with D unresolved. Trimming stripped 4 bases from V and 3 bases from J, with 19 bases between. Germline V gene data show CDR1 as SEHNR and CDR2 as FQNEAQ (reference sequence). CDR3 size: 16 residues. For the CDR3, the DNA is TGTGCCAGCAGCTATACCGACAAGGGTAGGCTCTACGAGCAGTACTTC. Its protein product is CASSYTDKGRLYEQYF.

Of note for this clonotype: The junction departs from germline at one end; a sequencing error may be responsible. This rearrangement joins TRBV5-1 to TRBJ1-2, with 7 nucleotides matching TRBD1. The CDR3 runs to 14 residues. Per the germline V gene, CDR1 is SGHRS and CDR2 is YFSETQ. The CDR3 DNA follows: TGCGCCAGCAGCTTGGCCCTGGGGCGAGGGGGCTACACTTTC. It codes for CASSLALGRGGYTF.

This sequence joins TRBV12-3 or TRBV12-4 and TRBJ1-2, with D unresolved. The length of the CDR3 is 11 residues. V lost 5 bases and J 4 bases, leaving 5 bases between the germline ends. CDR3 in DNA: TGTGCCAGCAGTGTGTTCTATGGCTACACCTTC. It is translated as CASSVFYGYTF.

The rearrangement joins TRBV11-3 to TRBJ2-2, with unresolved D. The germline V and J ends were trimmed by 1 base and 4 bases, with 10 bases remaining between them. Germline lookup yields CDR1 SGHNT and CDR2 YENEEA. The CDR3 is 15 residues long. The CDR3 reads CASSLGQLLTGELFF. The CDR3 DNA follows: TGTGCCAGCAGCTTAGGGCAGCTTCTCACCGGGGAGCTGTTTTTT.

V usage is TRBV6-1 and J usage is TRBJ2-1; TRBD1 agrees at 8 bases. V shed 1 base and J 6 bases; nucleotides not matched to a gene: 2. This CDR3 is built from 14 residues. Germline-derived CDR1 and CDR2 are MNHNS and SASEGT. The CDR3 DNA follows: TGTGCCAGCAGTGAAGGGACAGGGCCCAATGAGCAGTTCTTC. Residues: CASSEGTGPNEQFF.

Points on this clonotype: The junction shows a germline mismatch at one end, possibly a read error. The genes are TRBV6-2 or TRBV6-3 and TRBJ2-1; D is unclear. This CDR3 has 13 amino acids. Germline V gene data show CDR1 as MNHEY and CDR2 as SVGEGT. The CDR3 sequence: CASSYSGGDDQFF. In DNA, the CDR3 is TGTGCCAGCAGTTACTCAGGTGGGGATGATCAGTTCTTC.

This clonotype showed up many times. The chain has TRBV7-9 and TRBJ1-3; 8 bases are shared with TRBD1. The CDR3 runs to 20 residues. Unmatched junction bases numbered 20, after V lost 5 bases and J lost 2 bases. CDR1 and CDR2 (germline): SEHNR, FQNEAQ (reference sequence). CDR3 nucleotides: TGTGCCAGCAGCCCCTCCGGGGACAGGAGGAGTTTCTTTCCTGGAAACACCATATATTTT. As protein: CASSPSGDRRSFFPGNTIYF.

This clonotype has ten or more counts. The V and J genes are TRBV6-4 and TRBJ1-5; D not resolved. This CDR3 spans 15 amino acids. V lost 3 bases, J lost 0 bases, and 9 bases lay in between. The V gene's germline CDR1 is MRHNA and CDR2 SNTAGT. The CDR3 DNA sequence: TGTGCCAGCAGTGAGTCAGGATATAGCAATCAGCCCCAGCATTTT. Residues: CASSESGYSNQPQHF.

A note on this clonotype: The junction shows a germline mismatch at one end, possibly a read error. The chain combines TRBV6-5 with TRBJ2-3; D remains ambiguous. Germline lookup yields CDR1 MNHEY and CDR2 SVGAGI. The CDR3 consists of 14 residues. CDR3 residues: CASSYFAETDTQYF. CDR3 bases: TGTGCTAGCAGTTACTTTGCAGAGACAGATACGCAGTATTTT.

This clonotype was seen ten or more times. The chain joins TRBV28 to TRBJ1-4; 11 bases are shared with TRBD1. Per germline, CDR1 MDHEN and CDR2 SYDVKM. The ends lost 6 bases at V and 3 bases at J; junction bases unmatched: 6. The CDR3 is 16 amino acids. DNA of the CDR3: TGTGCCAGCAGCCCCGGACAGGGGGCCCCTAATGAAAAACTGTTTTTT. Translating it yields CASSPGQGAPNEKLFF.

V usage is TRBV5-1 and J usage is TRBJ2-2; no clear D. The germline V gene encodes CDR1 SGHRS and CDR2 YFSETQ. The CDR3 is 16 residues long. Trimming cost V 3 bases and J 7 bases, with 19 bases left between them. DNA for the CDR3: TGCGCCAGCAGCTCTCTGGGATGGTGCCTGTACGGGGAGCTGTTTTTT. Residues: CASSSLGWCLYGELFF.

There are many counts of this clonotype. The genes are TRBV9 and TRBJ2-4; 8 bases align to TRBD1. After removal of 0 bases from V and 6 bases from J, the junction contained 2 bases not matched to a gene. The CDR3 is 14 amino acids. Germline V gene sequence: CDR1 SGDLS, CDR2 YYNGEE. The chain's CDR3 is CASSVGGQGNIQYF. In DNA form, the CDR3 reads TGTGCCAGCAGCGTAGGTGGACAGGGAAACATTCAGTACTTC. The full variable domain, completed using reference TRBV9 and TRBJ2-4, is DSGVTQTPKHLITATGQRVTLRCSPRSGDLSVYWYQQSLDQGLQFLIQYYNGEERAKGNILERFSAQQFPDLHSELNLSSLELGDSALYFCASSVGGQGNIQYFGAGTRLSVL.